These T cell receptor beta chains were read from a single sample in a study of cytomegalovirus exposure and HLA in healthy donors. Profiling relied on immunoSEQ multiplex PCR, and the TCRdb table lists in-frame clones only, not all of them. The sample has some 150,000 clones; about 71% are singletons. The sequenced material came from PBMCs. Receptors were obtained from a woman aged 25 to 39 in good health and CMV-seronegative. CDR3s include the opening cysteine and the closing phenylalanine or tryptophan. The order of the fields is clone size, V gene, J gene, D gene, CDR3 protein, CDR3 DNA. D genes are given only for firm matches. Clone size is not always given. Where it is, it says once, few, many or a class for expanded clones.

.,TRBV28,TRBJ2-7,TRBD2,CASSGLAGVYEQYF,TGTGCCAGCAGCGGACTAGCGGGAGTATACGAGCAGTACTTC
once,TRBV19,TRBJ2-7,TRBD1,CASSPQGQGDEQYF,TGTGCCAGTAGTCCCCAGGGACAGGGGGACGAGCAGTACTTC
.,TRBV5-6,TRBJ2-7,TRBD2,CASSPEAGLAGREQYF,TGTGCCAGCAGCCCGGAGGCCGGACTAGCGGGGCGCGAGCAGTACTTC
once,TRBV5-5,TRBJ2-7,.,CASSLLDRWDVEYF,TGTGCCAGCAGCTTATTAGACAGGTGGGATGTGGAGTACTTC
.,TRBV4-1,TRBJ2-7,.,CASSQVQGTYEQYF,TGCGCCAGCAGCCAAGTTCAGGGCACCTACGAGCAGTACTTC
.,TRBV14,TRBJ1-2,TRBD1,CASSRRDRGLYGYTF,TGTGCCAGCAGCCGTAGGGACAGGGGCCTCTATGGCTACACCTTC
.,TRBV28,TRBJ1-2,TRBD1,CASSRTGILYGYTF,TGTGCCAGCAGTAGGACAGGGATTCTCTATGGCTACACCTTC
few,TRBV7-3,TRBJ1-4,TRBD1,CASSPTGQGEKLFF,TGTGCCAGCAGCCCTACGGGACAGGGTGAAAAACTGTTTTTT
.,TRBV7-2,TRBJ2-1,.,CASSLAATSYSYNEQFF,TGTGCCAGCAGCTTAGCAGCTACCTCGTACTCCTACAATGAGCAGTTCTTC
.,TRBV5-1,TRBJ2-7,TRBD2,CASSSGTSGGEREGEQYF,TGCGCCAGCAGCTCTGGGACTAGCGGGGGTGAACGGGAGGGCGAGCAGTACTTC
.,TRBV9,TRBJ1-2,TRBD1,CASSVGTGVFGYTF,TGTGCCAGCAGCGTAGGGACAGGAGTGTTTGGCTACACCTTC